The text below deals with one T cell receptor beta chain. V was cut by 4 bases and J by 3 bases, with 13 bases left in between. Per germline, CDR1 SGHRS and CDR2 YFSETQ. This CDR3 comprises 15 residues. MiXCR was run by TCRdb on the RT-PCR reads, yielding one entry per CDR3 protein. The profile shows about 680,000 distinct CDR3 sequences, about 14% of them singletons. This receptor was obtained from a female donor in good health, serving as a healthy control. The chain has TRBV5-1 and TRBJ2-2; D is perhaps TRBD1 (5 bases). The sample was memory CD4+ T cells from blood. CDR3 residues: CASSKDTLDTGELFF. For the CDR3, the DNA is TGCGCCAGCAGCAAGGACACGCTAGACACCGGGGAGCTGTTTTTT.